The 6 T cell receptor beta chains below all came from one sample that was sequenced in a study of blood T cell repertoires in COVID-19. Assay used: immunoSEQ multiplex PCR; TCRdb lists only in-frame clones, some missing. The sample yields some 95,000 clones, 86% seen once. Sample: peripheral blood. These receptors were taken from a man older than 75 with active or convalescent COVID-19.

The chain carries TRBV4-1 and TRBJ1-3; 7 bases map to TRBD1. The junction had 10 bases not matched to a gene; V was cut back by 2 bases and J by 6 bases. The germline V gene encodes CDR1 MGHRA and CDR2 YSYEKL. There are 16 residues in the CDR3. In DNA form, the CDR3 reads TGCGCCAGCAGCCAAACCCTCCTCGGACAGGCAAACACCATATATTTT. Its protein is CASSQTLLGQANTIYF.

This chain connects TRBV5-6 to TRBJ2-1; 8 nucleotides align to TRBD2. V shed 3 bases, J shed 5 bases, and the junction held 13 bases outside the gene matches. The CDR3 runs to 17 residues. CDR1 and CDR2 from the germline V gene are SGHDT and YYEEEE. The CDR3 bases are TGTGCCAGCAGCTGGGGGCCAGCGGGAGAGGGGCACAATGAGCAGTTCTTC. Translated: CASSWGPAGEGHNEQFF. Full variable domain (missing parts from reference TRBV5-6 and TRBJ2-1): DAGVTQSPTHLIKTRGQQVTLRCSPKSGHDTVSWYQQALGQGPQFIFQYYEEEERQRGNFPDRFSGHQFPNYSSELNVNALLLGDSALYLCASSWGPAGEGHNEQFFGPGTRLTVL.

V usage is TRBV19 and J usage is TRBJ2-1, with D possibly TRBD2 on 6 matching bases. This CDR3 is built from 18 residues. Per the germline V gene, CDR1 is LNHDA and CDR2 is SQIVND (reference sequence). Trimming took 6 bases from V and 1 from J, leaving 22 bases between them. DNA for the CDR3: TGTGCCAGTAGATCGGAGGGGTTAGCCTATAATTCCTACAATGAGCAGTTCTTC. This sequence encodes CASRSEGLAYNSYNEQFF.

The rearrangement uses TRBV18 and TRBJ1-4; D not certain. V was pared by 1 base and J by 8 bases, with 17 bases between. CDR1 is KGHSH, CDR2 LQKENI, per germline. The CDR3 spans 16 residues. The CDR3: CASSPRLPRDSEKLFF. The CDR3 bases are TGTGCCAGCTCACCACGCCTGCCTCGGGATTCCGAAAAACTGTTTTTT.

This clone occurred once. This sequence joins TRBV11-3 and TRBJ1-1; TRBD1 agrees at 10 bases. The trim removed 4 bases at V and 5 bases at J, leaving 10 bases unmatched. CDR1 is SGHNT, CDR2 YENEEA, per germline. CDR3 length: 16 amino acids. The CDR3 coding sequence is TGTGCCAGCAGCTCTCTCTGGACAGGGGGGGGTACTGAAGCTTTCTTT. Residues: CASSSLWTGGGTEAFF.

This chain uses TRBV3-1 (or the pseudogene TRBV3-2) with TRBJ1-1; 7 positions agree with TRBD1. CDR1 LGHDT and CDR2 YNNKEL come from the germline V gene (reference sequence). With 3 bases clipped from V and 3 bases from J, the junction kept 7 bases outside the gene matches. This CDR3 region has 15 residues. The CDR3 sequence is CASSQRATGDTEAFF. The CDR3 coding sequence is TGTGCCAGCAGCCAGCGGGCCACAGGGGACACTGAAGCTTTCTTT.